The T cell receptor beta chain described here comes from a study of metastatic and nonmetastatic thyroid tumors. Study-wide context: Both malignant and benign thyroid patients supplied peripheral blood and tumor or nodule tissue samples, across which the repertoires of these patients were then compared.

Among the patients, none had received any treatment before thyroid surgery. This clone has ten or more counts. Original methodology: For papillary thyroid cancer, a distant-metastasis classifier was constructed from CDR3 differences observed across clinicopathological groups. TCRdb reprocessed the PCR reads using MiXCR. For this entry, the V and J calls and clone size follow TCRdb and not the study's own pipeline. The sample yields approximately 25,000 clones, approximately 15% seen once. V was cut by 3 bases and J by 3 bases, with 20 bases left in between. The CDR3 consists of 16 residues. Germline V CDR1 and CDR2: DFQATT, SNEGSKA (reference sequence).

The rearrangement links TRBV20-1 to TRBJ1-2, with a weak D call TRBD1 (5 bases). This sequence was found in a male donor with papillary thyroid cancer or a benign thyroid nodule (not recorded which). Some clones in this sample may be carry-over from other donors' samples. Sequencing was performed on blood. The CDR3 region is CSASSGDWIGDYGYTF. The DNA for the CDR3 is TGCAGTGCTAGTTCGGGGGATTGGATCGGCGACTATGGCTACACCTTC.